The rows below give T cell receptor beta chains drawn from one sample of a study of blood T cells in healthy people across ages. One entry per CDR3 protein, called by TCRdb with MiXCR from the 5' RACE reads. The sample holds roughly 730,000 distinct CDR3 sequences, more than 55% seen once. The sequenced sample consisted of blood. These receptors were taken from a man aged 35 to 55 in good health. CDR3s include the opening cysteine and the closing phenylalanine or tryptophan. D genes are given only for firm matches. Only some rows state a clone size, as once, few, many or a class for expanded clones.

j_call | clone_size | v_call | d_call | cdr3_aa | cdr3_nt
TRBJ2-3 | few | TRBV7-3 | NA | CASSQLASYTDTQYF | TGTGCCAGCAGTCAGTTAGCCTCGTACACAGATACGCAGTATTTT
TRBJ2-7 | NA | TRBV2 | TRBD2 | CASRSGSRYEQYF | TGTGCCAGCAGGAGCGGGAGTCGCTACGAGCAGTACTTC
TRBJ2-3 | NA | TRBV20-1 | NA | CSARDQGTNTQYF | TGCAGTGCTAGAGATCAGGGGACAAATACGCAGTATTTT
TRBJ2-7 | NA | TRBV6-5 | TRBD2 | CASTINSGSPHEQYF | TGTGCCAGCACTATAAATAGCGGGAGTCCGCACGAGCAGTACTTC
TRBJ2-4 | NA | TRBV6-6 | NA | CASSYEGNLAKNIQYF | TGTGCCAGCAGTTACGAGGGGAACCTAGCCAAAAACATTCAGTACTTC
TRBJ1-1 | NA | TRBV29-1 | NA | CSVEAVESANTEAFF | TGCAGCGTTGAGGCCGTAGAATCCGCGAACACTGAAGCTTTCTTT
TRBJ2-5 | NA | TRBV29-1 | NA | CSVDGYEETQYF | TGCAGCGTTGATGGGTATGAAGAGACCCAGTACTTC
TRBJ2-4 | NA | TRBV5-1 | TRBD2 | CASSLDGQPSGGEQYF | TGCGCCAGCAGCTTGGACGGACAGCCCAGCGGGGGGGAGCAGTACTTC
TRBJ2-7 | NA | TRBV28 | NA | CASSVRGEPYEQYF | TGTGCCAGCAGTGTAAGAGGGGAGCCCTACGAGCAGTACTTC
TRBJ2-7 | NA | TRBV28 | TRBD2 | CASRLAGSGDEQYF | TGTGCCAGCAGGTTAGCGGGAAGTGGGGACGAGCAGTACTTC
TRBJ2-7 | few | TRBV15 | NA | CAAKEQAYEQYF | TGTGCCGCTAAAGAACAGGCCTACGAGCAGTACTTC
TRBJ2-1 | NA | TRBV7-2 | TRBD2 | CASSPGSGGQYNEQFF | TGTGCCAGCAGCCCCGGTAGCGGGGGACAGTACAATGAGCAGTTCTTC
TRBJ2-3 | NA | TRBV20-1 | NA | CGASSVEGLGDTQYF | TGCGGTGCCTCCTCCGTCGAGGGGCTGGGAGATACGCAGTATTTT
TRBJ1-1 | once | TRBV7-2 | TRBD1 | CASSQTGTGYAEAFF | TGTGCCAGCAGTCAAACCGGGACAGGGTACGCTGAAGCTTTCTTT
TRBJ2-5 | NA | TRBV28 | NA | CASSERTVQETQYF | TGTGCCAGCAGTGAGCGGACAGTCCAAGAGACCCAGTACTTC
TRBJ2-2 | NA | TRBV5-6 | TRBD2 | CASLAGSQPGELFF | TGTGCCAGCCTAGCGGGATCACAACCCGGGGAGCTGTTTTTT
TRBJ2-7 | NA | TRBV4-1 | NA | CASSQRGLRDSQSYEQYF | TGCGCCAGCAGCCAGCGGGGACTCCGGGACAGCCAGTCCTACGAGCAGTACTTC
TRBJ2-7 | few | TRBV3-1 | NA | CASSQDRTKQYF | TGTGCCAGCAGCCAAGATCGGACCAAGCAGTACTTC
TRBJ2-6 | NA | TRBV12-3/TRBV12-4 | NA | CASRPPPMDGANVLTF | TGTGCCAGCCGCCCCCCCCCGATGGATGGGGCCAACGTCCTGACTTTC
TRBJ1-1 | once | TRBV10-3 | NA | CASSLTGSEAFF | TGTGCCAGCAGTTTAACAGGCAGTGAAGCTTTCTTT
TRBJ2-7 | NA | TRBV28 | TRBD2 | CASSSSGSLDEQYF | TGTGCCAGCAGTTCAAGCGGGAGTTTGGACGAGCAGTACTTC
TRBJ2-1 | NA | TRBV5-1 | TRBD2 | CASSQILAGGGNEQFF | TGCGCCAGCAGCCAAATACTAGCGGGGGGAGGCAATGAGCAGTTCTTC
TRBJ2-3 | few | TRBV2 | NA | CASSARGDSTDTQYF | TGTGCCAGCAGTGCCAGGGGCGATAGCACAGATACGCAGTATTTT
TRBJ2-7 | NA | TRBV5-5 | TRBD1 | CASNPGTETYEQYF | TGTGCCAGCAACCCCGGGACAGAGACCTACGAGCAGTACTTC
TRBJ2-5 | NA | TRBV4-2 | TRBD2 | CASSQKAGAGGETQYF | TGTGCCAGCAGCCAAAAAGCGGGAGCGGGCGGAGAGACCCAGTACTTC
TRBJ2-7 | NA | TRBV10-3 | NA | CANGWGYEQYF | TGTGCCAACGGGTGGGGATACGAGCAGTACTTC
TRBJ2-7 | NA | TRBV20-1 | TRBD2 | CSAGSGAWEQYF | TGCAGTGCAGGGAGCGGGGCCTGGGAGCAGTACTTC